This T cell receptor beta chain emerged from a study of vaccination effects on CD4 cells after COVID-19. CDR1 is ENHRY, CDR2 SYGVKD, per germline. V was clipped by 5 bases and J by 5 bases, with 9 bases between them. The CDR3 has 12 residues. Antigen-specific CD4+ T cells expanded by the ViraFEST assay with viral peptide pools were then sequenced. Investigators separated out CD4+ T cells once more than nine days of culture had passed. Either the mRNA-1273 or the BNT162b2 vaccine was given to participants as two doses. The healthy vaccine recipients, who had no prior SARS-CoV-2 infection, showed negative nucleocapsid antibodies. Researchers reported culturing more than 1.5 million PBMC in each well, adding around 10 IU/ml IL-2 and 10 ug/ml peptides. Half-medium changes using IL-2 medium occurred on days 3 and 7. The method was immunoSEQ multiplex PCR; TCRdb's version includes in-frame clones alone and lacks a portion of them. The sample has some 30,000 clones, more than 55% seen once.

This clone ranks as medium-sized. Antigen: not known. The rearrangement links TRBV10-3 to TRBJ2-5; D perhaps matches TRBD2 (6 bases). Material: CD4+ T cells from PBMCs cultured with SARS-CoV-2 spike peptides, obtained after COVID-19 vaccination. The clonotype was recovered from a human donor who received a COVID-19 vaccine. The CDR3 DNA reads as TGTGCCATCAGTCGGGAGCGGGAGACCCAGTACTTC. Translated, it gives CAISRERETQYF.